This T cell receptor beta chain was sequenced during a study of blood T cell repertoires in COVID-19. The protocol was immunoSEQ multiplex PCR, while the TCRdb copy is restricted to in-frame clones and leaves out a portion. The table lists fewer than 200,000 clones, approximately 85% of them singletons. V was trimmed by 8 bases and J by 2 bases, leaving 13 bases between them. Germline V gene sequence: CDR1 SNHLY, CDR2 FYNNEI. CDR3 length equals 14 residues. Followed longitudinally, the Seattle patients had been enrolled during active infection. This chain joins TRBV2 and TRBJ1-5; D is unresolved. Source material: peripheral blood. This clonotype originated in a woman older than 75 with COVID-19, enrolled during active disease. The CDR3 is CASSRSVGNQPQHF. In nucleotides, the CDR3 is TGTGCCAGCTCCCGGTCGGTGGGCAATCAGCCCCAGCATTTT.